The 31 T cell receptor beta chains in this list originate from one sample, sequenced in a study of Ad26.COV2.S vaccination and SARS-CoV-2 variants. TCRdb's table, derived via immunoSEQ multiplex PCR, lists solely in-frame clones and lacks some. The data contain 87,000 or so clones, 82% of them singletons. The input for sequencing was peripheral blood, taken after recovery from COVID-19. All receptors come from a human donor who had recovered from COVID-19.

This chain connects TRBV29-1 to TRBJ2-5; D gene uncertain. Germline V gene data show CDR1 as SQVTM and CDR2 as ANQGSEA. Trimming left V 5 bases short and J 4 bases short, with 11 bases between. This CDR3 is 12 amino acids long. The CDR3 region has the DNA TGCAGCGTTATTCATAAGGGAGAGACCCAGTACTTC. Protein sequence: CSVIHKGETQYF.

Written as DNA, the CDR3 is TGTGCCAGCAGCTTAGGGGGGGACAGGTCCTACGAGCAGTACTTC. Translation gives CASSLGGDRSYEQYF. The gene calls are TRBV11-3 and TRBJ2-7; 8 bases line up with TRBD1. The germline V gene encodes CDR1 SGHNT and CDR2 YENEEA. Trimming removed 1 base from V and 1 base from J; junction bases left unmatched: 3. This CDR3 has 15 residues.

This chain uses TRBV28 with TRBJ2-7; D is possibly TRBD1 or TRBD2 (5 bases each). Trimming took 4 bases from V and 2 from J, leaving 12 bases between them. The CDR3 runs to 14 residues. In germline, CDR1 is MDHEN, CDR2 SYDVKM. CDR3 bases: TGTGCCAGCAGTTCAGAGGGACGGGCCTACGAGCAGTACTTC. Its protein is CASSSEGRAYEQYF. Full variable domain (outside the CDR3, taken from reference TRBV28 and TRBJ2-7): DVKVTQSSRYLVKRTGEKVFLECVQDMDHENMFWYRQDPGLGLRLIYFSYDVKMKEKGDIPEGYSVSREKKERFSLILESASTNQTSMYLCASSSEGRAYEQYFGPGTRLTVT.

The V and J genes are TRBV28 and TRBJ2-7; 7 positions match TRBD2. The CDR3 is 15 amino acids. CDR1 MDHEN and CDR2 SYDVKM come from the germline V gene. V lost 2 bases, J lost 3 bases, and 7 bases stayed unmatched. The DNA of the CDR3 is TGTGCCAGCAGTTTAAAGCGGGGATTAATCTACGAGCAGTACTTC. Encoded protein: CASSLKRGLIYEQYF.

Here the CDR3 reads CASSSGLLAGDAYEQYF. The CDR3 DNA sequence: TGTGCCAGCAGCTCAGGATTACTAGCGGGAGACGCCTACGAGCAGTACTTC. The gene calls are TRBV7-9 and TRBJ2-7, with 11 bases fitting TRBD2. Germline CDR1 and CDR2: SEHNR and FQNEAQ (reference sequence). The CDR3 contains 17 residues. V trimming: 4 bases; J trimming: 2 bases; junction bases outside the gene matches: 10.

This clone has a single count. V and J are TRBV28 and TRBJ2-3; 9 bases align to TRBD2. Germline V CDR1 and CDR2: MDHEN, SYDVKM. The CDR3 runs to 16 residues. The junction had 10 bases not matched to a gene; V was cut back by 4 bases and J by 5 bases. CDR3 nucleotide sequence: TGTGCCAGCAGTTCTCCTAGCGGGAAGTGGGGAGATACGCAGTATTTT. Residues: CASSSPSGKWGDTQYF.

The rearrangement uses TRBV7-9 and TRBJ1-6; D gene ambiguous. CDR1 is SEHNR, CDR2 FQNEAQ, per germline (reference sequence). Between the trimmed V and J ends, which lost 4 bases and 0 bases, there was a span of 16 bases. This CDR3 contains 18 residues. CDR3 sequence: CASSSSMILSSYNSPLHF. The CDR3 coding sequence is TGTGCCAGCAGCTCCTCCATGATCTTGAGCTCCTATAATTCACCCCTCCACTTT.

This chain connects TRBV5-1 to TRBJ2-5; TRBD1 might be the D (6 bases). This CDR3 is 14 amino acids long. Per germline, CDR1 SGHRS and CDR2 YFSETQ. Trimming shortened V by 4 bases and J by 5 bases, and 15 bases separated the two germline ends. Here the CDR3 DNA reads TGCGCCAGCAGCGAGGACAGCGGCCGGGAGACCCAGTACTTC. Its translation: CASSEDSGRETQYF.

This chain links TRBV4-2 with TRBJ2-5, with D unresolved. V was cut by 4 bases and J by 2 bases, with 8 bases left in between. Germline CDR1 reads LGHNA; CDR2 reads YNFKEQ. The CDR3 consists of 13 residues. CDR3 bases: TGTGCCAGCAGCCGGAATGTGCAAGAGACCCAGTACTTC. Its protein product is CASSRNVQETQYF.

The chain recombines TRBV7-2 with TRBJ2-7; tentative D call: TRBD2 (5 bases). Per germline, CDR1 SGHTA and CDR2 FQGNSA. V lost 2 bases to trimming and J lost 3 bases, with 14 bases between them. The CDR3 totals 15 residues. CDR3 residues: CASSLSTGVVYEQYF. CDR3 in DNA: TGTGCCAGCAGCTTAAGTACCGGGGTGGTCTACGAGCAGTACTTC.

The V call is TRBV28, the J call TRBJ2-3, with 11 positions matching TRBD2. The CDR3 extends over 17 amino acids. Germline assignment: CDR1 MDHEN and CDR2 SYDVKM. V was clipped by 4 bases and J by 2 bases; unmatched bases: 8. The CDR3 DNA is TGTGCCAGCAGTTACACACCGACTAGCGGGGACACAGATACGCAGTATTTT. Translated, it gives CASSYTPTSGDTDTQYF.

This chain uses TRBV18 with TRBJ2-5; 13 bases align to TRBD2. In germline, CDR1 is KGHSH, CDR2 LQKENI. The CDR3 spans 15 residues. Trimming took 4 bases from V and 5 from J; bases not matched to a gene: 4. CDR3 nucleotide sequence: TGTGCCAGCTCACAAGAACTAGCGGGAGGGGAGACCCAGTACTTC. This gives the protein CASSQELAGGETQYF.

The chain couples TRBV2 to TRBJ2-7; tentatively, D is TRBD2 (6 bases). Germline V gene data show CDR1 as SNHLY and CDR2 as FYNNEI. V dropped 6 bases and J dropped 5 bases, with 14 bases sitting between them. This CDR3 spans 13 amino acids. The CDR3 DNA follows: TGTGCCAGCAGCCCTCGACTAGTTCACGAGCAGTACTTC. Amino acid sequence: CASSPRLVHEQYF.

CDR3 DNA: TGCGCCAGCAGCTTGGGTGTAACAGCCAGCTCCTACGAGCAGTACTTC. It encodes CASSLGVTASSYEQYF. The V and J genes are TRBV5-1 and TRBJ2-7; D gene ambiguous. The CDR3 covers 16 residues. Between the trimmed V and J ends, which lost 0 bases and 0 bases, there was a span of 13 bases. Germline CDR1 and CDR2: SGHRS and YFSETQ.

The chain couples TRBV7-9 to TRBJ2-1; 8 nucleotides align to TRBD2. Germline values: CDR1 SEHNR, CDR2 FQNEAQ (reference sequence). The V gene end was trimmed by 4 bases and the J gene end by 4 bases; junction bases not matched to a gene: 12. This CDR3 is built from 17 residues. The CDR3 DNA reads TGTGCCAGCAGCTCAACAGTCCCGGGACTAGAATACAATGAGCAGTTCTTC. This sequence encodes CASSSTVPGLEYNEQFF.

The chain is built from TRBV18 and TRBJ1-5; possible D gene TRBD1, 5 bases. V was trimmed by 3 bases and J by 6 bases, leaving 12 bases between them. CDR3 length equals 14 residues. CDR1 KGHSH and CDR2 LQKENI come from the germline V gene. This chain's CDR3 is CASSPDRGRQPQHF. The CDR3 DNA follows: TGTGCCAGCTCACCGGATAGGGGACGTCAGCCCCAGCATTTT.

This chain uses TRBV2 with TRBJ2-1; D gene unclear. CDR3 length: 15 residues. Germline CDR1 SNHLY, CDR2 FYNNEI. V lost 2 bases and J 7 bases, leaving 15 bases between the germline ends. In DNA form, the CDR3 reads TGTGCCAGCAGTGAATACCCGGACGATTGGAATGAGCAGTTCTTC. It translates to CASSEYPDDWNEQFF.

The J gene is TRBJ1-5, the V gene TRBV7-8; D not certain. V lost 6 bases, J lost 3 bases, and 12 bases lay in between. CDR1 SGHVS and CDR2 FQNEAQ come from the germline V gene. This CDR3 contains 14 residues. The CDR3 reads CASSSQLLNQPQHF. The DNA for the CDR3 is TGTGCCAGCAGTTCTCAACTACTCAATCAGCCCCAGCATTTT. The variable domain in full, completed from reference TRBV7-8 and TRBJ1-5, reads GAGVSQSPRYKVAKRGQDVALRCDPISGHVSLFWYQQALGQGPEFLTYFQNEAQLDKSGLPSDRFFAERPEGSVSTLKIQRTQQEDSAVYLCASSSQLLNQPQHFGDGTRLSIL.

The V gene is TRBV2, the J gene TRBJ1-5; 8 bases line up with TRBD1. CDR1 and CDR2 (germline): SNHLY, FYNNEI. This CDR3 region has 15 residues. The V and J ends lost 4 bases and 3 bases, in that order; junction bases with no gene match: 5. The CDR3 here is CASSGQGADNQPQHF. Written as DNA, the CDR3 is TGTGCCAGCAGTGGTCAGGGGGCGGACAATCAGCCCCAGCATTTT.

CDR3 bases: TGTGCCAGCAGCACCGCCTCGGTTAGCGCAACAGATACGCAGTATTTT. Its protein product is CASSTASVSATDTQYF. The chain combines TRBV28 with TRBJ2-3; D may be TRBD2 (5 bases). With 6 bases removed from V and 3 bases from J, the gap between germline ends came to 19 bases. The CDR3 is made up of 16 amino acids. CDR1 and CDR2 (germline): MDHEN, SYDVKM. Full variable domain (rest looked up from reference TRBV28 and TRBJ2-3): DVKVTQSSRYLVKRTGEKVFLECVQDMDHENMFWYRQDPGLGLRLIYFSYDVKMKEKGDIPEGYSVSREKKERFSLILESASTNQTSMYLCASSTASVSATDTQYFGPGTRLTVL.

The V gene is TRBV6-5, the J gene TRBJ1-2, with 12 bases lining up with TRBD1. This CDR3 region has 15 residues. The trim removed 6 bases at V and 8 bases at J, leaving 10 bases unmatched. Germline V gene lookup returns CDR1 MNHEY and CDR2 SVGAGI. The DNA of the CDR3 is TGTGCCAGCAGACTAGGGGGACAGGGGGCCGCGGGCTACACCTTC. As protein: CASRLGGQGAAGYTF.

The CDR3 nucleotides are TGTGCCAGCAGCTCACTAGCGGGAGGGCCCTACGAGCAGTACTTC. It yields the protein CASSSLAGGPYEQYF. The genes are TRBV7-6 and TRBJ2-7; 13 bases agree with TRBD2. This CDR3 is built from 15 residues. The germline V gene has CDR1 SGHVS and CDR2 FNYEAQ. V trimming: 4 bases; J trimming: 2 bases; junction bases outside the gene matches: 2.

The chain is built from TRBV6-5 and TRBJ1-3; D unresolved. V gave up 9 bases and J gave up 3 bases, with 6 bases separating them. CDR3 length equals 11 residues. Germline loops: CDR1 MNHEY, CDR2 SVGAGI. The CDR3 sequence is CASRVGNTIYF. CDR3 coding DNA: TGTGCCAGTCGAGTTGGAAACACCATATATTTT.

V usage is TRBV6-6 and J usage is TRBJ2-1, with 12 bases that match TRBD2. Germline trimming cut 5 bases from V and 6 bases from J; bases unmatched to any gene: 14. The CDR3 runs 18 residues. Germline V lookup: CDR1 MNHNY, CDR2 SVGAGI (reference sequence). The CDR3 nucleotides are TGTGCCAGCAGTCCATACCGGACTAGCGGGAAACGCGCCAATGAGCAGTTCTTC. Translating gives CASSPYRTSGKRANEQFF.

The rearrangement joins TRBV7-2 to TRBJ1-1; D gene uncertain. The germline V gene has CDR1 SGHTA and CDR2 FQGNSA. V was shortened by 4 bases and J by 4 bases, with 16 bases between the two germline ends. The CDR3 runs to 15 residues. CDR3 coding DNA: TGTGCCAGCAGCTCAGCCGGTGGGAGGGTCACTGAAGCTTTCTTT. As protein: CASSSAGGRVTEAFF.

CDR3 in amino acids: CASSKLIAGGKNEQFF. CDR3 DNA: TGTGCCAGCTCAAAACTGATAGCGGGAGGAAAGAATGAGCAGTTCTTC. The V and J genes are TRBV18 and TRBJ2-1; 10 bases map to TRBD2. The CDR3 is 16 amino acids. Germline assignment: CDR1 KGHSH and CDR2 LQKENI. Germline trimming cut 5 bases from V and 7 bases from J; bases unmatched to any gene: 11.

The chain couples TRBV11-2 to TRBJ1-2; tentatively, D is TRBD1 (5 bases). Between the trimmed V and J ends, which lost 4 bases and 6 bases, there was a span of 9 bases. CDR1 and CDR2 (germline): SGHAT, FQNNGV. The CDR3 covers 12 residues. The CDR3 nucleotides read TGTGCCAGCAGCTCAGAGACAGATGGCTACACCTTC. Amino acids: CASSSETDGYTF.

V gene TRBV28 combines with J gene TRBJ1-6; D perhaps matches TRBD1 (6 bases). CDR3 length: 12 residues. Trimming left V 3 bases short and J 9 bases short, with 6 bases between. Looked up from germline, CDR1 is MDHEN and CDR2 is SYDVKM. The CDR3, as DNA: TGTGCCAGCAGTTTGGGGGCTTCACCCCTCCACTTT. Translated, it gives CASSLGASPLHF.

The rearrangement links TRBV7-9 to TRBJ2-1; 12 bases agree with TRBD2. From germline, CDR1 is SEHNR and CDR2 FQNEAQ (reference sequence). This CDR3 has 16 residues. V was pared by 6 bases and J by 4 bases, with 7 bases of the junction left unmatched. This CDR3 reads CASRQTSGRLYNEQFF. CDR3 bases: TGTGCCAGCAGACAAACTAGCGGGAGGTTGTACAATGAGCAGTTCTTC.

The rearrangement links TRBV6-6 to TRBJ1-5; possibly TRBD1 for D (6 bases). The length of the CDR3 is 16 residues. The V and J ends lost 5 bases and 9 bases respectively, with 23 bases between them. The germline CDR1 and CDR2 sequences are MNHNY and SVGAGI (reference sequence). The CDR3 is CASSTTEGQGLPPQHF. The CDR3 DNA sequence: TGTGCCAGCAGTACCACGGAGGGGCAGGGGCTTCCGCCCCAGCATTTT.

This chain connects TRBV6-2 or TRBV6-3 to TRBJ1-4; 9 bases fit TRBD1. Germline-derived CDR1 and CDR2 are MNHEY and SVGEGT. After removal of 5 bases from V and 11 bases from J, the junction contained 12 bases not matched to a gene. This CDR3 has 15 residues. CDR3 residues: CASSRAGTGIWKLFF. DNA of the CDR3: TGTGCCAGCAGTCGTGCTGGGACAGGGATATGGAAACTGTTTTTT.